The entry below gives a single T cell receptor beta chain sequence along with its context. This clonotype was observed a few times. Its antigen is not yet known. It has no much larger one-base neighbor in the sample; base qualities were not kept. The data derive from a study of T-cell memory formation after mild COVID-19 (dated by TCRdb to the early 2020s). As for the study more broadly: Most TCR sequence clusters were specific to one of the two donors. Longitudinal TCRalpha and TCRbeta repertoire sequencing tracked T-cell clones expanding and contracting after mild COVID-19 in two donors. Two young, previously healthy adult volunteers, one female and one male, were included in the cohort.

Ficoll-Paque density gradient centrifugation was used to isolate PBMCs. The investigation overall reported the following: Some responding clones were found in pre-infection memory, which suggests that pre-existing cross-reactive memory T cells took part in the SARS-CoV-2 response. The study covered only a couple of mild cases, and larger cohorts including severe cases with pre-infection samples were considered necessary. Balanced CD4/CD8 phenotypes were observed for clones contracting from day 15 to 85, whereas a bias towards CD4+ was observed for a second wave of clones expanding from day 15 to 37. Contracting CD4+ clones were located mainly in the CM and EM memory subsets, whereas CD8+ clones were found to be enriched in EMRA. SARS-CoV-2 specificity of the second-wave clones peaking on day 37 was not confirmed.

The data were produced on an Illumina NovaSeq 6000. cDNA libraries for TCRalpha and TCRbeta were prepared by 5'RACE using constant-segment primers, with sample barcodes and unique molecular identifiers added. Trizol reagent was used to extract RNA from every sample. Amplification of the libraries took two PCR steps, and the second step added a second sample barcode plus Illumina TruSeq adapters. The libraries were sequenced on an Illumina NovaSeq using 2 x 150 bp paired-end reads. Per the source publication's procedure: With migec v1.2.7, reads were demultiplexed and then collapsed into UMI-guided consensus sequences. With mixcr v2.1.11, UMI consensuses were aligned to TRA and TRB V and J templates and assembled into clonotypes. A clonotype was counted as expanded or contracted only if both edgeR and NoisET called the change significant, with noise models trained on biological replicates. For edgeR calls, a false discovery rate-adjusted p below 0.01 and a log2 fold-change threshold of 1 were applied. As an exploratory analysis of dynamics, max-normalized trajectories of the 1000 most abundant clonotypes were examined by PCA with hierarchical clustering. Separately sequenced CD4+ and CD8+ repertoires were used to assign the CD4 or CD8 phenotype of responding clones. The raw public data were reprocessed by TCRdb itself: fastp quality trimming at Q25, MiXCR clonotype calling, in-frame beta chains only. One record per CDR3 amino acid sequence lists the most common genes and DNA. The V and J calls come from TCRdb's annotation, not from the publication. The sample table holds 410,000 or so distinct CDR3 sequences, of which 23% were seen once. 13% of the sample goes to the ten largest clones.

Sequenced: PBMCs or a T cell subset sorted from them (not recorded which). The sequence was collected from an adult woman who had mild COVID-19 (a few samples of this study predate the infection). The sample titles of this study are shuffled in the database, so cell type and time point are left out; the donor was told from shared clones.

The nucleotide sequence is TGTGCCACCAGCCCCGACAGTAGGAGAGGGCAGCCCCAGCATTTT. It translates to CATSPDSRRGQPQHF. The rearranged segments are TRBV15 and TRBJ1-5, with a tentative D gene TRBD1 over 5 matching bases. Inclusive of the bounding cysteine and phenylalanine, the CDR3 is 15 residues long. Only CDR3 DNA is held: 45 bases, read in frame from base 1. CDR1 is given as LNHNV and CDR2 as YYDKDF, both from the germline V gene (reference sequence). V is shortened by 5 bases, J by 7 bases, and the region joining them spans 18 bases.